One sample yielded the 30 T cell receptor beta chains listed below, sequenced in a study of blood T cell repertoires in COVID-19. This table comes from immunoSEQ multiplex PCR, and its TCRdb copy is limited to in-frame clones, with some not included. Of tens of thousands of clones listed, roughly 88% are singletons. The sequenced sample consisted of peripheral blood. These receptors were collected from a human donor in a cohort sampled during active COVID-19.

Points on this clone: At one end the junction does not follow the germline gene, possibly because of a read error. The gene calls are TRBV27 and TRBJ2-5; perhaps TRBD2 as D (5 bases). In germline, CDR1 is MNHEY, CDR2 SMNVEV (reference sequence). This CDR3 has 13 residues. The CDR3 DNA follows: TGTGCTAGCAGTCGAACCCCGGGGGAGACCCAGTACTTC. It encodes CASSRTPGETQYF.

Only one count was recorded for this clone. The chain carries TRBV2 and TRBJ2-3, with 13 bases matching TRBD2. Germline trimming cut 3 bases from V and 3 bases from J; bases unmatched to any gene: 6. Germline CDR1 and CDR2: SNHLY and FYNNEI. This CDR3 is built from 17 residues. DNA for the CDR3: TGTGCCAGCAGTGATCTCGGGACTAGCGGGGAAACAGATACGCAGTATTTT. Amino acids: CASSDLGTSGETDTQYF.

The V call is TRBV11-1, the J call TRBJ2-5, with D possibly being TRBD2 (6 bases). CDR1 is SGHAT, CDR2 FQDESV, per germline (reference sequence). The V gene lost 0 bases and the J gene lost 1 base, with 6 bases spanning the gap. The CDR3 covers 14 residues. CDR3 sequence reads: CASSLARGQETQYF. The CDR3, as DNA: TGTGCCAGCAGCTTAGCGCGGGGCCAAGAGACCCAGTACTTC.

The CDR3 here is CASSENRVSNYGYTF. Here the CDR3 DNA reads TGTGCCAGCAGTGAAAACAGGGTCTCTAACTATGGCTACACCTTC. The chain carries TRBV6-1 and TRBJ1-2; D possibly corresponds to TRBD1 (6 bases). The CDR3 has 15 amino acids. With 2 bases removed from V and 0 bases from J, the gap between germline ends came to 10 bases. Germline-derived CDR1 and CDR2 are MNHNS and SASEGT.

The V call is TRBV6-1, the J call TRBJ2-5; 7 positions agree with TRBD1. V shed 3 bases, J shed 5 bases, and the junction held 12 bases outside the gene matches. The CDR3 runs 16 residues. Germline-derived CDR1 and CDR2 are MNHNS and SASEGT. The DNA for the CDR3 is TGTGCCAGCAGTGAGGTGACAGGGACGGGATGGGAGACCCAGTACTTC. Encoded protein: CASSEVTGTGWETQYF.

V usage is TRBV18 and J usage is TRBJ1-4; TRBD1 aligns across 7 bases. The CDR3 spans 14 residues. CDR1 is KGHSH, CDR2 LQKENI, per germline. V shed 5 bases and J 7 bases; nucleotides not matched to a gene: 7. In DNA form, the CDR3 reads TGTGCCAGCTCAGGACAGGCTGTGGTTGAAAAACTGTTTTTT. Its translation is CASSGQAVVEKLFF.

DNA of the CDR3: TGTGCCAGCAGCTTGGGGCAGGGTAAGACTAACTATGGCTACACCTTC. As protein: CASSLGQGKTNYGYTF. The J gene is TRBJ1-2, the V gene TRBV5-4; maybe TRBD1 (5 bases). CDR1 is SGHNT, CDR2 YYREEE, per germline (reference sequence). The CDR3 has 16 amino acids. Between the trimmed V and J ends, which lost 0 bases and 0 bases, there was a span of 12 bases.

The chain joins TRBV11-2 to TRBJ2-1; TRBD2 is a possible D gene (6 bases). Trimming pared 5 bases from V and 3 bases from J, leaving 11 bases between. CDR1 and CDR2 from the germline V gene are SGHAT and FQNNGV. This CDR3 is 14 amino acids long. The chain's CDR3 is CASSATGLYNEQFF. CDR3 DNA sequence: TGTGCCAGCAGCGCTACGGGACTCTACAATGAGCAGTTCTTC.

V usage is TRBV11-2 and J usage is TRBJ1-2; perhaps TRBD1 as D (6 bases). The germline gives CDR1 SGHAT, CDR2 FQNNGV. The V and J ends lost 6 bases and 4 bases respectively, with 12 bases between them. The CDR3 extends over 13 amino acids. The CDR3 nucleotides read TGTGCCAGCAGTGCTGACAGGCCCTATGGCTACACCTTC. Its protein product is CASSADRPYGYTF.

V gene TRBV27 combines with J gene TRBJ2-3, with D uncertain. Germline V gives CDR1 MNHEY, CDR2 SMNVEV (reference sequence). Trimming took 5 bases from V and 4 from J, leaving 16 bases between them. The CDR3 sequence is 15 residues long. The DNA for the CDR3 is TGTGCCAGCAGTCCCTCGCCCAGGTCCTCAGATACGCAGTATTTT. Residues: CASSPSPRSSDTQYF.

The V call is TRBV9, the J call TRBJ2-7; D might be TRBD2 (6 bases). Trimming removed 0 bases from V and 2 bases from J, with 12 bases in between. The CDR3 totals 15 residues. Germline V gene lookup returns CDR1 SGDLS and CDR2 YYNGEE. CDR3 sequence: CASSVGGGGTYEQYF. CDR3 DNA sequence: TGTGCCAGCAGCGTAGGGGGAGGAGGCACCTACGAGCAGTACTTC.

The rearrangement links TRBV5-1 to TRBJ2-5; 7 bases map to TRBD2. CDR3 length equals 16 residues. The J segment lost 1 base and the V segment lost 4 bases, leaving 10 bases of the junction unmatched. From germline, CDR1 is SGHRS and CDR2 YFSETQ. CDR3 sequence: CASSPVVAGTQETQYF. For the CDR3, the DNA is TGCGCCAGCAGCCCGGTGGTAGCGGGTACCCAAGAGACCCAGTACTTC. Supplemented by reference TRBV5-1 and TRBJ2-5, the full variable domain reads KAGVTQTPRYLIKTRGQQVTLSCSPISGHRSVSWYQQTPGQGLQFLFEYFSETQRNKGNFPGRFSGRQFSNSRSEMNVSTLELGDSALYLCASSPVVAGTQETQYFGPGTRLLVL.

CDR3 region: CASRETGMNYGYTF. CDR3 DNA sequence: TGTGCCAGCAGGGAAACAGGGATGAACTATGGCTACACCTTC. The genes are TRBV27 and TRBJ1-2, with a possible D match to TRBD1 (6 bases). This CDR3 is 14 amino acids long. CDR1 and CDR2 (germline): MNHEY, SMNVEV (reference sequence). Trimming stripped 6 bases from V and 2 bases from J, with 13 bases between.

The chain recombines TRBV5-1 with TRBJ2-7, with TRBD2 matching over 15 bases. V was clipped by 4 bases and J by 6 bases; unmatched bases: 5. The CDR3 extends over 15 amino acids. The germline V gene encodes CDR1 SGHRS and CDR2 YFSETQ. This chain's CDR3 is CASSGGLAGGTEQYF. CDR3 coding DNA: TGCGCCAGCAGCGGCGGACTAGCGGGAGGGACCGAGCAGTACTTC.

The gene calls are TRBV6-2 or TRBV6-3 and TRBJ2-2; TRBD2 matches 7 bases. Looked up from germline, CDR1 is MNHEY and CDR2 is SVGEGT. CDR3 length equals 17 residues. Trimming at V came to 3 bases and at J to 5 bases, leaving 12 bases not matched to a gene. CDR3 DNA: TGTGCCAGCAGTTATCCCCGGGGAGGGGTAGATACCGGGGAGCTGTTTTTT. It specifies CASSYPRGGVDTGELFF.

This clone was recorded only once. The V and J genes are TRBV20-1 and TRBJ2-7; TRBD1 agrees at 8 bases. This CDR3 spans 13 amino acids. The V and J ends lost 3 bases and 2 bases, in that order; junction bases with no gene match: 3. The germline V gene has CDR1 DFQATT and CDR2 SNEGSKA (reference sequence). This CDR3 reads CSASTGGTYEQYF. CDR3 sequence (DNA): TGCAGTGCTAGTACAGGGGGGACCTACGAGCAGTACTTC.

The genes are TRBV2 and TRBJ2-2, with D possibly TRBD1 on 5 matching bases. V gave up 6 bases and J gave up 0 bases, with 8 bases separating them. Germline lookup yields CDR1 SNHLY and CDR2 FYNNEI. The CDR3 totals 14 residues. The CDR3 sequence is CASRETANTGELFF. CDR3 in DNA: TGTGCCAGCAGGGAGACAGCGAACACCGGGGAGCTGTTTTTT.

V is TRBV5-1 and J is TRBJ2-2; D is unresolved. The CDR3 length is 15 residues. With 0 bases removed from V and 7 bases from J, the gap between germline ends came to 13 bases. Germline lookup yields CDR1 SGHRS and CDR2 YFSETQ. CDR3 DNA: TGCGCCAGCAGCTTGGAAGGTAGCCCGGACGGGGAGCTGTTTTTT. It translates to CASSLEGSPDGELFF.

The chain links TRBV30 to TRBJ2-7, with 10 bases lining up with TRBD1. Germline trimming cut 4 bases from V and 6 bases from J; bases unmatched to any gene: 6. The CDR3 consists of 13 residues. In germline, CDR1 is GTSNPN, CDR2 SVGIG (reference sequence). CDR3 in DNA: TGTGCCTGGAATAGGGACAGGGGTGGCGAGCAGTACTTC. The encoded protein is CAWNRDRGGEQYF.

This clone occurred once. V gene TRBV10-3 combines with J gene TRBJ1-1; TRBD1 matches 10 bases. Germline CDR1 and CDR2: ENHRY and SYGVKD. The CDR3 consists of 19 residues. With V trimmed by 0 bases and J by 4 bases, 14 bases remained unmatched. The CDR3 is CAISESIPTGGGRGTEAFF. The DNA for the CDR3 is TGTGCCATCAGTGAGTCGATCCCGACAGGGGGCGGGAGGGGCACTGAAGCTTTCTTT.

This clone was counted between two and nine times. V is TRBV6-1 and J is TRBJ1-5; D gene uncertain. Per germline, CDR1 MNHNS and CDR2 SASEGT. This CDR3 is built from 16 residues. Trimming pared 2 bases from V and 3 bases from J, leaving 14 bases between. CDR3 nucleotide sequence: TGTGCCAGCAGTGAATATCGGTGGTCTTCCAATCAGCCCCAGCATTTT. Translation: CASSEYRWSSNQPQHF.

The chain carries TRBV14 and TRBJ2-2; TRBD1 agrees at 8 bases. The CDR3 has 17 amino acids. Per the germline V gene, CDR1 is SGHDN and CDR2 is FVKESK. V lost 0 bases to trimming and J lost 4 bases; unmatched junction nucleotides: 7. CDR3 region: CASSQELGQVITGELFF. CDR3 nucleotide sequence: TGTGCCAGCAGCCAAGAATTGGGACAGGTGATCACCGGGGAGCTGTTTTTT.

The CDR3, as DNA: TGTGCCGGGGCAGCGGGAGGGGGAGATACGCAGTATTTT. This translates into CAGAAGGGDTQYF. The chain is built from TRBV12-3 or TRBV12-4 and TRBJ2-3, with 10 bases that match TRBD2. V lost 11 bases to trimming and J lost 5 bases; unmatched junction nucleotides: 7. This CDR3 is 13 amino acids long.

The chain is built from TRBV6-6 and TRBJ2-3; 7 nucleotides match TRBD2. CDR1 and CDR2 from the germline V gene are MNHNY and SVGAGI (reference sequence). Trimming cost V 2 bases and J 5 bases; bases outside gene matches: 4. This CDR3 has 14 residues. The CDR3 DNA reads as TGTGCCAGCAGTTACCCCCCGGGGGGAGATACGCAGTATTTT. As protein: CASSYPPGGDTQYF.

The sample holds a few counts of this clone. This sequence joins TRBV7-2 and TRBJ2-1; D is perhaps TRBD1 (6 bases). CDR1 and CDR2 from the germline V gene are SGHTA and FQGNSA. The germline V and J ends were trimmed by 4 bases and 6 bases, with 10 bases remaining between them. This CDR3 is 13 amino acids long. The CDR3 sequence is CASSSTRGNEQFF. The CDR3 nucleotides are TGTGCCAGCAGCTCCACCAGGGGCAATGAGCAGTTCTTC.

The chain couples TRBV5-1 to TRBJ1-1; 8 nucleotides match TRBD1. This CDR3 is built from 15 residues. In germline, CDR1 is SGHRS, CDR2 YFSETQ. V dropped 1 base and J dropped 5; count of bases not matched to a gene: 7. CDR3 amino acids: CASSLSQGAGTEAFF. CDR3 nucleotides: TGCGCCAGCAGCTTGTCCCAGGGGGCTGGGACTGAAGCTTTCTTT.

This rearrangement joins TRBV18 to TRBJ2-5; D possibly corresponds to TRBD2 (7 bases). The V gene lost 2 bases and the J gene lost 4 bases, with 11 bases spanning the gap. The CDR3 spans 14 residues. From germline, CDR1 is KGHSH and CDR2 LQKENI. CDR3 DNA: TGTGCCAGCTCACCAAGGGGGGGAGCAGAGACCCAGTACTTC. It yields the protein CASSPRGGAETQYF.

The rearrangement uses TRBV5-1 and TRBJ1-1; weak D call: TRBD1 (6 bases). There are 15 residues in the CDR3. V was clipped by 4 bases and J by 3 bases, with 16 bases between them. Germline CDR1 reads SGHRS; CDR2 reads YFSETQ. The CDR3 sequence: CASSIKTGSYTEAFF. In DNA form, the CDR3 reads TGCGCCAGCAGCATTAAGACAGGTAGTTACACTGAAGCTTTCTTT.

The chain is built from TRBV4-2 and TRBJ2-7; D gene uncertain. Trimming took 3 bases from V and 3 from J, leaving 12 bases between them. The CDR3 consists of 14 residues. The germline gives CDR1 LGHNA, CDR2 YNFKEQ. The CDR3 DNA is TGTGCCAGCAGCCACGAGGCAATCAGCTACGAGCAGTACTTC. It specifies CASSHEAISYEQYF.

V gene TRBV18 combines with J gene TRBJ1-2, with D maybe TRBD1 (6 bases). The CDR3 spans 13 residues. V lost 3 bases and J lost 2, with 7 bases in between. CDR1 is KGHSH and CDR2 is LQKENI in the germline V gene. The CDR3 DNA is TGTGCCAGCTCACCTGGGGGCAACTATGGCTACACCTTC. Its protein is CASSPGGNYGYTF.